This T cell receptor beta chain was retrieved from a study of OX40 agonist ivuxolimab in advanced cancers. The CDR3 length is 14 residues. Germline-derived CDR1 and CDR2 are LNHDA and SQIVND (reference sequence). The V and J ends lost 5 bases and 4 bases, in that order; junction bases with no gene match: 5. TCRdb keeps only in-frame clones here, not all; method: immunoSEQ multiplex PCR. This table holds about 67,000 clones, about 83% found once. The chain uses TRBV19 and TRBJ1-3, with 7 nucleotides matching TRBD1. Sequenced material: CD4+ or CD8+ T cells sorted from blood, taken in a trial of the OX40 agonist ivuxolimab. The TCR comes from an adult with an advanced solid tumor such as melanoma, head and neck, liver or kidney cancer. The CDR3 region is CASSHRGTGNTIYF. The DNA of the CDR3 is TGTGCCAGTAGTCACAGGGGAACCGGAAACACCATATATTTT. Complete variable domain (other parts from reference TRBV19 and TRBJ1-3): DGGITQSPKYLFRKEGQNVTLSCEQNLNHDAMYWYRQDPGQGLRLIYYSQIVNDFQKGDIAEGYSVSREKKESFPLTVTSAQKNPTAFYLCASSHRGTGNTIYFGEGSWLTVV.